Included here is one T cell receptor (beta chain) sequence, with context. Donation came from healthy HIV-negative adults that had no recent acute infections or vaccinations. This specimen comes from a study of shared clonotypes between healthy human individuals. Some clones are missing from TCRdb's copy, which holds only in-frame ones; the method was immunoSEQ multiplex PCR. The sample holds approximately 1.4 million clones, about 98% seen once. V gave up 6 bases and J gave up 4 bases; unmatched junction bases: 15. Germline V gives CDR1 SGHVS, CDR2 FNYEAQ. The CDR3 spans 17 residues. This chain links TRBV7-6 with TRBJ1-1; TRBD1 agrees at 9 bases. The source is a man aged 25 to 45 in good health. Input material: naive CD4+ T cells sorted from blood. Subset denoted: CD45RA+ positively selected. The CDR3 loop is CASSSSLYTGGRTEAFF. CDR3 in DNA: TGTGCCAGCAGTTCCTCACTCTATACAGGGGGCCGCACTGAAGCTTTCTTT.